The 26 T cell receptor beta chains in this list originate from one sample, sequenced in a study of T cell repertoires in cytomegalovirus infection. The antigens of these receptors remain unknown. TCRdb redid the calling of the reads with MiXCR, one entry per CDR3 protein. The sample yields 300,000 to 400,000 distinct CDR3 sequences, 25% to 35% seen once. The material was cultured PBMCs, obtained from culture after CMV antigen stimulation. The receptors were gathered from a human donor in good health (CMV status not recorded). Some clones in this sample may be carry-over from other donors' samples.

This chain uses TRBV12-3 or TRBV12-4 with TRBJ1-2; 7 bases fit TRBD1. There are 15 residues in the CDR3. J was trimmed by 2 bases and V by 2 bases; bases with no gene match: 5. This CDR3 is CASSLIQGNNYGYTF. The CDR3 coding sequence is TGTGCCAGCAGTTTAATACAGGGGAACAACTATGGCTACACCTTC.

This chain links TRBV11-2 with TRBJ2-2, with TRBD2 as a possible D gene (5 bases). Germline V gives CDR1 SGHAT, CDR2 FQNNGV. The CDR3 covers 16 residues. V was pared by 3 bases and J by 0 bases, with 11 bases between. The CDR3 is CASSLWSTTNTGELFF. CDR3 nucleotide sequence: TGTGCCAGCAGCTTGTGGTCGACTACGAACACCGGGGAGCTGTTTTTT.

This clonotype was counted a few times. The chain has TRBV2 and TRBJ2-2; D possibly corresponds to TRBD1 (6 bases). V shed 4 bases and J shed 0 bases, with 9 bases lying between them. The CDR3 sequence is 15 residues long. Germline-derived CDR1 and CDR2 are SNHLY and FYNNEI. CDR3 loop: CASSVQGPNTGELFF. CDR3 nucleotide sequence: TGTGCCAGCAGTGTTCAGGGGCCGAACACCGGGGAGCTGTTTTTT.

CDR3 residues: CAISESAGNQPQHF. The CDR3, as DNA: TGTGCCATCAGTGAGTCGGCAGGGAATCAGCCCCAGCATTTT. This chain uses TRBV10-3 with TRBJ1-5; a weak D match, TRBD1 (5 bases). The CDR3 runs to 14 residues. V was pared by 0 bases and J by 4 bases, with 7 bases between. Germline CDR1 reads ENHRY; CDR2 reads SYGVKD.

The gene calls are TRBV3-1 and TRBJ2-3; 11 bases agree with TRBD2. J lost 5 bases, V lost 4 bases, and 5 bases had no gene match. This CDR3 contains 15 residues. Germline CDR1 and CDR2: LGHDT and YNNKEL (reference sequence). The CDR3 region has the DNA TGTGCCAGCAGCCTGGGACTAGCGGCGCAAGATACGCAGTATTTT. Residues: CASSLGLAAQDTQYF.

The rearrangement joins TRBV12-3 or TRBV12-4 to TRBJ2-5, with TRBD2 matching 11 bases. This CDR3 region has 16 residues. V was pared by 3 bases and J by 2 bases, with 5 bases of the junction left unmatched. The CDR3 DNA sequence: TGTGCCAGCAGTTTTATGGGACTAGCGGATCAAGAGACCCAGTACTTC. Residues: CASSFMGLADQETQYF.

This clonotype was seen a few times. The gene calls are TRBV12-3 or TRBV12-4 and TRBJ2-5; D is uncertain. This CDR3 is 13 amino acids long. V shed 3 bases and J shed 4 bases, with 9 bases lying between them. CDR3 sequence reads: CASSFILGETQYF. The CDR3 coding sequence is TGTGCCAGCAGTTTCATTTTGGGAGAGACCCAGTACTTC.

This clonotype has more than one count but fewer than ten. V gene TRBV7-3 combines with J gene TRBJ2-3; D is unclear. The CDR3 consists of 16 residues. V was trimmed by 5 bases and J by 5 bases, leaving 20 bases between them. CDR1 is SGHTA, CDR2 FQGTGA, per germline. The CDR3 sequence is CASSARAGPQGDTQYF. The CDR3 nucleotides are TGTGCCAGCAGCGCAAGGGCAGGACCCCAAGGAGATACGCAGTATTTT.

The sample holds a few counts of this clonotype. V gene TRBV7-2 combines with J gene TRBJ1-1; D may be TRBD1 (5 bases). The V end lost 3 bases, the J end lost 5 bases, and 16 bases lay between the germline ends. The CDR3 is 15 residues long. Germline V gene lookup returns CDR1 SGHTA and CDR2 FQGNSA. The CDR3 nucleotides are TGTGCCAGCAGCTTGGGCCGGGCACCAGGGACTGAAGCTTTCTTT. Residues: CASSLGRAPGTEAFF.

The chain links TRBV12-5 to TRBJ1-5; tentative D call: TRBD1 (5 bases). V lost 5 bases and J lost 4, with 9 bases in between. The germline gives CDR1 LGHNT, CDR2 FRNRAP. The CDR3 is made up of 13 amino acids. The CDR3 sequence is CASGDSFNQPQHF. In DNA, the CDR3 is TGTGCTAGTGGTGACAGCTTTAATCAGCCCCAGCATTTT.

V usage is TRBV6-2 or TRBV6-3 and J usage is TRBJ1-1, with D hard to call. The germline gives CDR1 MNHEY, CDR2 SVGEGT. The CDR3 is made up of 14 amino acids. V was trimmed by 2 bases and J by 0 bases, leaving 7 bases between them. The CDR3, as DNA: TGTGCCAGCAGTTACCGACACCTGAACACTGAAGCTTTCTTT. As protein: CASSYRHLNTEAFF.

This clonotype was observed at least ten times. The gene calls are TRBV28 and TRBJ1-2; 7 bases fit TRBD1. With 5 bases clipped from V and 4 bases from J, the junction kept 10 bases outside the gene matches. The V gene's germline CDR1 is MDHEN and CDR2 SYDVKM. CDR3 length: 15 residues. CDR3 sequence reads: CASSTPGTALYGYTF. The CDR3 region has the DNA TGTGCCAGCAGTACGCCTGGGACAGCCCTCTATGGCTACACCTTC.

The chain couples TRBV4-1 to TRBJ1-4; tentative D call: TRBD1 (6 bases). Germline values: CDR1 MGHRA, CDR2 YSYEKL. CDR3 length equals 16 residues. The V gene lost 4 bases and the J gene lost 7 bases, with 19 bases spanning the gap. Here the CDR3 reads CASSRTASRRGEKLFF. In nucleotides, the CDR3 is TGCGCCAGCAGCCGGACAGCGAGTAGACGGGGTGAAAAACTGTTTTTT.

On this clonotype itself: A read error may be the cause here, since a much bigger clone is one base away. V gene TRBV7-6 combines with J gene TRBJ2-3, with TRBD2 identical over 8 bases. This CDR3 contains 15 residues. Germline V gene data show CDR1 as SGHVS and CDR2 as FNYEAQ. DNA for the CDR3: TGTTCCAGCAGCTTCGGGGGGGCTTACACAGATACGCAGTATTTT. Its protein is CSSSFGGAYTDTQYF.

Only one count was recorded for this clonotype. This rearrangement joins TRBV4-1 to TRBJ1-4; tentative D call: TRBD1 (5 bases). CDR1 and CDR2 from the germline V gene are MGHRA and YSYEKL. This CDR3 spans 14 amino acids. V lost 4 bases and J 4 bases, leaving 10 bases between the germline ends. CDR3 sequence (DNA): TGCGCCAGCAGCCCCGGGACCAATAATGAAAAACTGTTTTTT. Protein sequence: CASSPGTNNEKLFF.

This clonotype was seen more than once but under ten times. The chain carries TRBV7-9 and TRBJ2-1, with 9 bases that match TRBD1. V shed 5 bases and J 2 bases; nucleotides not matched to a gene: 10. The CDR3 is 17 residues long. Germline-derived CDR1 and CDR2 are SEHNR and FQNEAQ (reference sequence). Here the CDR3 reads CASSQTPGTGTYNEQFF. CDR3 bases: TGTGCCAGCAGCCAGACCCCCGGGACAGGGACCTACAATGAGCAGTTCTTC.

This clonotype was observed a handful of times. CDR3 region: CASSLLGGEGEQFF. DNA of the CDR3: TGTGCCAGCAGTTTATTAGGAGGTGAGGGTGAGCAGTTCTTC. The chain employs TRBV12-3 or TRBV12-4 and TRBJ2-1; D is possibly TRBD2 (5 bases). Trimming removed 2 bases at V and 9 bases at J, with 14 bases between. This CDR3 region has 14 residues.

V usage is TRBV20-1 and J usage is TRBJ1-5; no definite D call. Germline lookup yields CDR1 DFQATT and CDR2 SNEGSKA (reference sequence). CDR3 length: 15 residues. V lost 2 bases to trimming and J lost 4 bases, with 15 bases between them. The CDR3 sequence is CSARSVKGANQPQHF. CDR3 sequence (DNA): TGCAGTGCTAGATCAGTAAAGGGTGCAAATCAGCCCCAGCATTTT.

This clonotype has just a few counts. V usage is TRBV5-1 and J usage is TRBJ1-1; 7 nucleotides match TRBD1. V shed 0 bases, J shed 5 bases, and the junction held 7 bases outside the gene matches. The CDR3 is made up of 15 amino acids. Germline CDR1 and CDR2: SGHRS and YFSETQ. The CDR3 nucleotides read TGCGCCAGCAGCTTGGAGGGGGGACAGCCGACTGAAGCTTTCTTT. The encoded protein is CASSLEGGQPTEAFF.

The CDR3 DNA reads as TGCAGCGTTGTTTCAGAATATGGCTACACCTTC. Protein sequence: CSVVSEYGYTF. The genes are TRBV29-1 and TRBJ1-2; D is unclear. V was pared by 4 bases and J by 5 bases, with 8 bases between. CDR3 length: 11 residues. CDR1 is SQVTM, CDR2 ANQGSEA, per germline.

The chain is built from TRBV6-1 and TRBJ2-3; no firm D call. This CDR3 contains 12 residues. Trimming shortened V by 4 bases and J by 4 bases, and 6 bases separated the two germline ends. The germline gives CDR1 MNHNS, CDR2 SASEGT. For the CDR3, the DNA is TGTGCCAGCAGTGGTATTGCAGATACGCAGTATTTT. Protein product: CASSGIADTQYF.

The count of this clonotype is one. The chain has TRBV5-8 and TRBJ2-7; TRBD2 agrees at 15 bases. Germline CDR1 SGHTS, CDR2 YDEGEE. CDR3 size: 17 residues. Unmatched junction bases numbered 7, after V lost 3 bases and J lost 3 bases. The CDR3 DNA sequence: TGTGCCAGCAGCTCCGGACTAGCGGGAGGGCCATTCTACGAGCAGTACTTC. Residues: CASSSGLAGGPFYEQYF.

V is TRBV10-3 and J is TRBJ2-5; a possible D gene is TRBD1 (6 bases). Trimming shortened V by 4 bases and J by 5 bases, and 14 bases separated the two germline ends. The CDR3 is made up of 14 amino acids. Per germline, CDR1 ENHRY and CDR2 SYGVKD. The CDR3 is CAISGTVGGETQYF. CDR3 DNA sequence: TGTGCCATCAGTGGGACAGTTGGCGGCGAGACCCAGTACTTC.

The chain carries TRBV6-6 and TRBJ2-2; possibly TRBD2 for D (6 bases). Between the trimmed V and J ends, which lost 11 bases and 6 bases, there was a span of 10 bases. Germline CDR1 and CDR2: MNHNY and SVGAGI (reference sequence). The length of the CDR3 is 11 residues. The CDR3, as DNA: TGTGCCGCGTTAGCGGCCGGGGAGCTGTTTTTT. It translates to CAALAAGELFF.

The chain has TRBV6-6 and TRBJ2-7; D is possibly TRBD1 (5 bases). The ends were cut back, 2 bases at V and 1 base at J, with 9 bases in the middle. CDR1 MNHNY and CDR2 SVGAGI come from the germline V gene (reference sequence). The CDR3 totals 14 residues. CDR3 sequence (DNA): TGTGCCAGCAGTTACGCGACAGAGTCCTACGAGCAGTACTTC. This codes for CASSYATESYEQYF.

The CDR3 protein is CASSLLPGQGGDEQFF. CDR3 in DNA: TGCGCCAGCAGCCTACTCCCGGGACAAGGCGGGGATGAGCAGTTCTTC. This sequence joins TRBV5-1 and TRBJ2-1; tentatively, D is TRBD1 or TRBD2 (6 bases each). V was trimmed by 4 bases and J by 8 bases, leaving 22 bases between them. The germline V gene encodes CDR1 SGHRS and CDR2 YFSETQ. The length of the CDR3 is 16 residues.